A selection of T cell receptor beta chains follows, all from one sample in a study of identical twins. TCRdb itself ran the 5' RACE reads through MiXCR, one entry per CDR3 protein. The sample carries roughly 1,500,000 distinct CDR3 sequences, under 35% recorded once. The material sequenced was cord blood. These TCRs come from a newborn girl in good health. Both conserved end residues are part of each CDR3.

CDR3: CASSADRALGRKLFF; V: TRBV6-6
CDR3: CASSRDPNEKLFF; V: TRBV12-3/TRBV12-4
CDR3: CASSLRNGMADTQYF; V: TRBV21-1
CDR3: CASSYVPGGTEAFF; V: TRBV6-5
CDR3: CASSQATRDTEAFF; V: TRBV4-2
CDR3: CAISESTSGYYNEQYF; V: TRBV10-3
CDR3: CASSYGGTSVYNEQFF; V: TRBV9
CDR3: CASSSRGLAVQRSYNEQFF; V: TRBV28
CDR3: CASSLNQDRFNYGYTF; V: TRBV5-1
CDR3: CASGGLSTDTQYF; V: TRBV5-1
CDR3: CSASDSWGEQFF; V: TRBV20-1
CDR3: CASRPDREAKNIQYF; V: TRBV28
CDR3: CASNQDAATMAQYF; V: TRBV4-2
CDR3: CASSITSGRPVSGEQYF; V: TRBV27
CDR3: CASSEWAGGPVNGQFF; V: TRBV2
CDR3: CASSLESTSYEQYF; V: TRBV5-1
CDR3: CTSSFRPLNTEAFF; V: TRBV12-3/TRBV12-4
CDR3: CASSYVRYEQYF; V: TRBV6-2/TRBV6-3
CDR3: CSARDLVGYSTDTQYF; V: TRBV20-1
CDR3: CASSIRDPSYEQYF; V: TRBV6-1
CDR3: CASSFLRSGANVLTF; V: TRBV7-2
CDR3: CASSWTAGNYGYTF; V: TRBV5-6
CDR3: CASSLDRGAHNEQFF; V: TRBV5-6
CDR3: CASSVGQGPSYEQYF; V: TRBV9
CDR3: CASRYHLAGDYSEQFF; V: TRBV7-2
CDR3: CASSYSYGGDYEQYF; V: TRBV5-1
CDR3: CSVYTGKIMGYTF; V: TRBV29-1
CDR3: CATSDLTGGSYNEQFF; V: TRBV24-1
CDR3: CASSLVLAGSNEQFF; V: TRBV7-2
CDR3: CSARARTSGGLEQYF; V: TRBV20-1
CDR3: CASSRLRVVVYNEQFF; V: TRBV4-1
CDR3: CATSRKEGWLSSYNVQYF; V: TRBV15
CDR3: CASSLNRDRYNEQFF; V: TRBV27
CDR3: CASSQGLSDYGYTF; V: TRBV3-1
CDR3: CASSFRRGGTDTRYF; V: TRBV5-1
CDR3: CASSIGGYYGYTF; V: TRBV12-3/TRBV12-4
CDR3: CASSTMGASSYNEQFF; V: TRBV11-3
CDR3: CASSEGLAANNEQFF; V: TRBV6-1
CDR3: CASGPQGGNYGYTF; V: TRBV12-5
CDR3: CASSDGRLRTDTQYF; V: TRBV12-3/TRBV12-4
CDR3: CASSRQAGRTNSPLHF; V: TRBV4-2
CDR3: CSARPQVGGVYYNEQFF; V: TRBV20-1
CDR3: CASPHSGTSGVEQFF; V: TRBV2